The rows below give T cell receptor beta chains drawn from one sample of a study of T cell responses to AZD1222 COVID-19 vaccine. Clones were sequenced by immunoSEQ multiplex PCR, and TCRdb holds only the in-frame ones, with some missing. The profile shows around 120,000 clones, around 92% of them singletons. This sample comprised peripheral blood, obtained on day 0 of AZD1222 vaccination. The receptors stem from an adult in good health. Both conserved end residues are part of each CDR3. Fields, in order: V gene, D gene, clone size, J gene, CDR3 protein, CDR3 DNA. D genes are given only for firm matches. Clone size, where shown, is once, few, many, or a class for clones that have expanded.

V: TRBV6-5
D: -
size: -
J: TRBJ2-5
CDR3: CASSLRLGRETQYF
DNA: TGTGCCAGCAGCCTCAGACTTGGGCGAGAGACCCAGTACTTC

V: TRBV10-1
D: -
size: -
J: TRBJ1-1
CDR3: CASSESILRGAFF
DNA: TGCGCCAGCAGTGAGTCAATCCTTCGAGGGGCTTTCTTT

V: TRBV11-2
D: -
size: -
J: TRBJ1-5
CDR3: CASSPPGQWDQPQHF
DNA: TGTGCCAGCAGCCCGCCCGGACAGTGGGATCAGCCCCAGCATTTT

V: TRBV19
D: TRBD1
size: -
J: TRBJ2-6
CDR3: CASSIATGTGANVLTF
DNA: TGTGCCAGTAGTATAGCGACAGGGACTGGGGCCAACGTCCTGACTTTC

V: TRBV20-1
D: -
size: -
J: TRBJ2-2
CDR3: CSASPQGGWVGELFF
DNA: TGCAGTGCTAGTCCCCAGGGGGGTTGGGTCGGGGAGCTGTTTTTT

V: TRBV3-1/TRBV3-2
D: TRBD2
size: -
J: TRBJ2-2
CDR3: CASSHGTSGRTGELFF
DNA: TGTGCCAGCAGCCACGGGACTAGCGGGCGGACCGGGGAGCTGTTTTTT

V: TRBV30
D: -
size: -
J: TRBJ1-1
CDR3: CAWSVRPQDAFF
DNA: TGTGCCTGGAGTGTACGCCCACAGGACGCTTTCTTT

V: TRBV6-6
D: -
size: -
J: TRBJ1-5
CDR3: CASSSGTRDNQPQHF
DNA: TGTGCCAGCAGTTCCGGGACCAGGGATAATCAGCCCCAGCATTTT

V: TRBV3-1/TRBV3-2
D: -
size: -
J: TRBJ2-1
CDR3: CASSQDFVGHYNEQFF
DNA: TGTGCCAGCAGCCAAGACTTTGTGGGCCATTACAATGAGCAGTTCTTC

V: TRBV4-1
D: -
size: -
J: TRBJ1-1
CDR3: CASSLPRGETNTEAFF
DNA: TGCGCCAGCAGCCTCCCCCGGGGGGAGACGAACACTGAAGCTTTCTTT

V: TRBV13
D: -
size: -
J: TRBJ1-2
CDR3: CASSSGAYGYTF
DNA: TGTGCCAGCAGCTCGGGTGCCTATGGCTACACCTTC

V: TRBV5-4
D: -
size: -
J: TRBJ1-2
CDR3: CASSEISSPYGYTF
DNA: TGTGCCAGCAGTGAGATCAGCTCTCCCTATGGCTACACCTTC

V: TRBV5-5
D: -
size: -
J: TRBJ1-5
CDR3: CASSLAEGGPSNQPQHF
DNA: TGTGCCAGCAGCTTGGCCGAGGGGGGACCTAGCAATCAGCCCCAGCATTTT

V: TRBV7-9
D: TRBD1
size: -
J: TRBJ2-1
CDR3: CASSLRDRGHYNEQFF
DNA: TGTGCCAGCAGCTTAAGGGACAGGGGCCACTACAATGAGCAGTTCTTC

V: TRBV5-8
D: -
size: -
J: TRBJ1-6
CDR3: CASSSGTSTSPLHF
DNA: TGTGCCAGCAGTTCCGGGACATCCACCTCACCCCTCCACTTT

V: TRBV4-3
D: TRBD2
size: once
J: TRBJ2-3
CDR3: CASSQDRTGLAEDTQYF
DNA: TGCGCCAGCAGCCAAGATAGAACCGGACTAGCGGAGGATACGCAGTATTTT

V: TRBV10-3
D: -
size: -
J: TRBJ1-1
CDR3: CAISEAASGPEAFF
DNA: TGTGCCATCAGTGAGGCAGCCTCCGGCCCTGAAGCTTTCTTT

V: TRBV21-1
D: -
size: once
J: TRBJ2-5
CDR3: CASSKAEGLLRTSGGKQNQETQYF
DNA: TGTGCCAGCAGCAAAGCCGAGGGGCTCTTACGAACTAGCGGGGGGAAGCAGAACCAAGAGACCCAGTACTTC

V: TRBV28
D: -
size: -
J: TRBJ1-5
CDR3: CASSFYSSNQPQHF
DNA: TGTGCCAGCAGTTTTTACAGTAGCAATCAGCCCCAGCATTTT

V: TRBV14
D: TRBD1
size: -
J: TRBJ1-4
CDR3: CASSQWGQANEKLFF
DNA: TGTGCCAGCAGCCAATGGGGACAGGCAAATGAAAAACTGTTTTTT

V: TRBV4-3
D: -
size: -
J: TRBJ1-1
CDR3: CASSQDDAGTNTEAFF
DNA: TGCGCCAGCAGCCAAGATGATGCAGGGACCAACACTGAAGCTTTCTTT

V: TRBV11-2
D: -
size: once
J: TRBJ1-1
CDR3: CASSLGPAVMNTEAFF
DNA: TGTGCCAGCAGCTTAGGGCCGGCAGTAATGAACACTGAAGCTTTCTTT

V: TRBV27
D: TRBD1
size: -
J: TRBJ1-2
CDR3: CASSLKYRGLEPPHF
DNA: TGTGCCAGCAGTTTAAAATACAGGGGGCTTGAGCCACCACACTTC

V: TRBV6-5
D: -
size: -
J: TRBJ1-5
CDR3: CASRPQGLGNQPQHF
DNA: TGTGCCAGCAGGCCACAGGGATTAGGCAATCAGCCCCAGCATTTT

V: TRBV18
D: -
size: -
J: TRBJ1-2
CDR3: CASSPGELDGYTF
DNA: TGTGCCAGCTCACCTGGGGAACTCGATGGCTACACCTTC

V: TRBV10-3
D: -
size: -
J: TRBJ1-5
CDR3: CAISAENSNQPQHF
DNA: TGTGCCATCAGTGCTGAGAATAGCAATCAGCCCCAGCATTTT

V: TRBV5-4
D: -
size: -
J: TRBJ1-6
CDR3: CASSPRPGANSPLHF
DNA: TGTGCCAGCAGCCCTCGACCCGGGGCCAATTCACCCCTCCACTTT

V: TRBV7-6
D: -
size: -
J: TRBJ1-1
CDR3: CASSLDGGMAEAFF
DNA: TGTGCCAGCAGCCTAGACGGGGGGATGGCTGAAGCTTTCTTT

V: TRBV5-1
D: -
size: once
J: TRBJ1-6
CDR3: CASSLATADNSPLHF
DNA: TGCGCCAGCAGCTTGGCGACAGCGGATAATTCACCCCTCCACTTT

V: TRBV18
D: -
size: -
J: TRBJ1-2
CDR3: CASSPQYGYTF
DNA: TGTGCCAGCTCACCACAGTATGGCTACACCTTC

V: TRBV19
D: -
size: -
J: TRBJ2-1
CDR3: CASNLGLPQPTSANEQFF
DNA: TGTGCCAGTAATTTGGGACTCCCCCAACCAACCTCGGCCAATGAGCAGTTCTTC

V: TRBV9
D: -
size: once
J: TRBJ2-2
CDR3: CASSTPNTGELFF
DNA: TGTGCCAGCTCGACTCCGAACACCGGGGAGCTGTTTTTT

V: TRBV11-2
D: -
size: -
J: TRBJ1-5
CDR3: CASSHVPGRTNQPQHF
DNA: TGTGCCAGCAGCCACGTACCGGGACGGACTAATCAGCCCCAGCATTTT

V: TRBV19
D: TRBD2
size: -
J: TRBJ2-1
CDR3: CASSIRREFLDEQFF
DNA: TGTGCCAGTAGTATTAGGCGGGAGTTTTTGGATGAGCAGTTCTTC

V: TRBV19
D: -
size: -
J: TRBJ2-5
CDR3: CASSTTGLEETQYF
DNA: TGTGCCAGTAGTACTACAGGGTTGGAGGAGACCCAGTACTTC

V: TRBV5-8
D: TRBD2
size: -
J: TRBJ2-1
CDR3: CASSFMASGYNEQFF
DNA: TGTGCCAGCAGCTTCATGGCTAGCGGATACAATGAGCAGTTCTTC

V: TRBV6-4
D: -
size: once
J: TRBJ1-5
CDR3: CASSTQVNQPQHF
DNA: TGTGCCAGCAGTACACAGGTCAATCAGCCCCAGCATTTT

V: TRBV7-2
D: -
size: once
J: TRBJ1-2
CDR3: CASSLGDRVNYGYTF
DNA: TGTGCCAGCAGCTTAGGAGACAGAGTTAACTATGGCTACACCTTC

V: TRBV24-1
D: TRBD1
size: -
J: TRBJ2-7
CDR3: CATSKTGTGVDEQYF
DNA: TGTGCCACCAGTAAAACCGGGACAGGGGTCGACGAGCAGTACTTC

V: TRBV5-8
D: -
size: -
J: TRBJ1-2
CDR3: CANTRSLFYGYTF
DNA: TGTGCCAATACACGTTCCTTGTTCTATGGCTACACCTTC

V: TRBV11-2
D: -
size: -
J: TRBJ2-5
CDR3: CASSFISEQETQYF
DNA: TGTGCCAGCAGCTTTATTTCAGAACAAGAGACCCAGTACTTC

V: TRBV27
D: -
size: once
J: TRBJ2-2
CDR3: CASSPHRGSGVNTGELFF
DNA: TGTGCCAGCAGTCCCCACAGGGGTAGCGGGGTGAACACCGGGGAGCTGTTTTTT

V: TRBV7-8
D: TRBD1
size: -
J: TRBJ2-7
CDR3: CASSAGTGHSYEQYF
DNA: TGTGCCAGCAGCGCCGGGACAGGGCACTCCTACGAGCAGTACTTC

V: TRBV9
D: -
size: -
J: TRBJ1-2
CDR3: CASTPAGEGYGYTF
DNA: TGTGCCAGCACTCCCGCCGGGGAGGGCTATGGCTACACCTTC

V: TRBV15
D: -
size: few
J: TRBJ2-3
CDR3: CATSRDRGGGPDTQYF
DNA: TGTGCCACCAGCAGAGATCGTGGGGGTGGTCCAGATACGCAGTATTTT

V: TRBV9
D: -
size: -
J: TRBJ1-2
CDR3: CASSVVQAPGNGYTF
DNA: TGTGCCAGCAGCGTCGTTCAGGCTCCGGGAAATGGCTACACCTTC

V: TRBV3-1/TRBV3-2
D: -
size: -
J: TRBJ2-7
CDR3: CASSQQGFSYEQYF
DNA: TGTGCCAGCAGCCAGCAGGGTTTCTCCTACGAGCAGTACTTC

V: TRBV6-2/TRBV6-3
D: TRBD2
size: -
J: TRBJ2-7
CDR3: CASSNRDYVPSSYEQYF
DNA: TGTGCCAGCAGTAATCGGGACTACGTACCCAGCTCCTACGAGCAGTACTTC

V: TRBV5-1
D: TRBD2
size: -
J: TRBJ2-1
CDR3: CASSSRLAGGFGNEQFF
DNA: TGCGCCAGCAGCTCAAGACTAGCGGGGGGCTTCGGGAATGAGCAGTTCTTC

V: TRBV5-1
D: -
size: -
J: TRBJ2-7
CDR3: CASSLAGGSPYYWYF
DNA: TGCGCCAGCAGCTTGGCCGGGGGTTCTCCCTACTACTGGTACTTC

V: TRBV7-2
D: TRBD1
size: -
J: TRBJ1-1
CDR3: CASSLVGRGGTEAFF
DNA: TGTGCCAGCAGCTTAGTGGGCAGGGGGGGGACTGAAGCTTTCTTT

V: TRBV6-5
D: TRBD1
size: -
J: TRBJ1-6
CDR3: CASKHDRAYNSPLHF
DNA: TGTGCCAGCAAACACGACAGGGCGTATAATTCACCCCTCCACTTT

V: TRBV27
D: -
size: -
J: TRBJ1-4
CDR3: CASSLSPGGLRGKLFF
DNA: TGTGCCAGCAGTTTATCGCCTGGGGGGCTAAGGGGAAAACTGTTTTTT

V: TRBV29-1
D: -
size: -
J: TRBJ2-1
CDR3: CSARLGLNEQFF
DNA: TGCAGCGCGAGACTAGGACTTAATGAGCAGTTCTTC

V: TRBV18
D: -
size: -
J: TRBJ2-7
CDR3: CASSRTESSYEQYF
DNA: TGTGCCAGCTCGCGGACAGAGAGCTCCTACGAGCAGTACTTC

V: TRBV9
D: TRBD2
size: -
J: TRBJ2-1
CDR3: CASSSPGTRIHNEQFF
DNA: TGTGCCAGCAGCTCCCCCGGGACTAGAATCCACAATGAGCAGTTCTTC

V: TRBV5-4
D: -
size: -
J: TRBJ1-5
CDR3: CASSIQGNNQPQHF
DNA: TGTGCCAGCAGCATACAGGGAAACAATCAGCCCCAGCATTTT

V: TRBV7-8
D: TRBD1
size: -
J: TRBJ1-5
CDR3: CASSLAYSGQGNQPQHF
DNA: TGTGCCAGCAGCTTAGCCTACTCCGGACAGGGCAATCAGCCCCAGCATTTT

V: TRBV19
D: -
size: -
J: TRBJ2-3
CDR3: CASSMGGVDTQYF
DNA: TGTGCCAGTAGTATGGGAGGAGTAGATACGCAGTATTTT

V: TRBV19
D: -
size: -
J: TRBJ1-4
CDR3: CASSMGLNEKLFF
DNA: TGTGCCAGTAGTATGGGACTCAATGAAAAACTGTTTTTT